The next 14 T cell receptor beta chains were all read from a single sample in a study of blood T cell repertoires in COVID-19. The table came from immunoSEQ multiplex PCR; TCRdb's copy has only in-frame clones and leaves some out. The repertoire has about 200,000 clones, around 81% of them found once; the top ten carry 0.95%. The sequencing input was peripheral blood. The receptors come from a man in his sixties with COVID-19, enrolled during active disease.

The CDR3 sequence: CASTRQGRYNEQFF. CDR3 bases: TGTGCCAGCACTCGACAGGGGAGGTACAATGAGCAGTTCTTC. The chain couples TRBV2 to TRBJ2-1, with 8 bases that match TRBD1. Per the germline V gene, CDR1 is SNHLY and CDR2 is FYNNEI. This CDR3 is 14 amino acids long. The V and J ends lost 7 bases and 4 bases, in that order; junction bases with no gene match: 6.

This clone has only a few counts. This sequence joins TRBV19 and TRBJ2-7; tentatively, D is TRBD2 (6 bases). CDR1 and CDR2 from the germline V gene are LNHDA and SQIVND (reference sequence). The V end lost 3 bases, the J end lost 3 bases, and 21 bases lay between the germline ends. The CDR3 covers 17 residues. CDR3 DNA sequence: TGTGCCAGTAGTATGGACCAGAGAGGGGAGGCAGTCTACGAGCAGTACTTC. Protein sequence: CASSMDQRGEAVYEQYF.

In its sample, this clone was seen once. The rearrangement uses TRBV6-5 and TRBJ1-2; a weak D match, TRBD1 (5 bases). The V gene's germline CDR1 is MNHEY and CDR2 SVGAGI. V shed 4 bases and J shed 7 bases, with 19 bases lying between them. The CDR3 loop spans 15 amino acids. CDR3 loop: CASSSPGEKSSGYTF. CDR3 sequence (DNA): TGTGCCAGCAGTTCGCCGGGGGAGAAGTCGAGTGGCTACACCTTC.

This clone was seen a handful of times. The chain is built from TRBV19 and TRBJ2-2; weak D call: TRBD2 (5 bases). The V gene lost 6 bases and the J gene lost 4 bases, with 9 bases spanning the gap. This CDR3 is 13 amino acids long. Per germline, CDR1 LNHDA and CDR2 SQIVND (reference sequence). CDR3 DNA: TGTGCCAGTAGGCTAGCAGGCACCGGGGAGCTGTTTTTT. Translation gives CASRLAGTGELFF.

This sequence joins TRBV4-2 and TRBJ1-1; D not resolved. The CDR3 contains 13 residues. CDR1 is LGHNA and CDR2 is YNFKEQ in the germline V gene. The V end lost 1 base, the J end lost 1 base, and 4 bases lay between the germline ends. CDR3 sequence: CASSQVANTEAFF. The CDR3 bases are TGTGCCAGCAGCCAAGTGGCGAACACTGAAGCTTTCTTT.

The V gene is TRBV7-8, the J gene TRBJ1-2; D perhaps matches TRBD1 (5 bases). Germline lookup yields CDR1 SGHVS and CDR2 FQNEAQ. V was trimmed by 5 bases and J by 5 bases, leaving 21 bases between them. The CDR3 has 16 amino acids. CDR3 nucleotide sequence: TGTGCCAGCAGCCCTATAATCGGACAAGGGGATTATGGCTACACCTTC. It translates to CASSPIIGQGDYGYTF.

V is TRBV7-9 and J is TRBJ1-6, with TRBD1 identical over 10 bases. CDR3 size: 17 residues. Germline values: CDR1 SEHNR, CDR2 FQNEAQ (reference sequence). J lost 10 bases, V lost 0 bases, and 9 bases had no gene match. The CDR3 coding sequence is TGTGCCAGCAGCTTAGCGCTCCGGGACAGGGGAGACTCACCCCTCCACTTT. Translation: CASSLALRDRGDSPLHF.

This chain uses TRBV10-1 with TRBJ2-3; D gene ambiguous. The CDR3 is 14 amino acids. With 2 bases removed from V and 5 bases from J, the gap between germline ends came to 11 bases. CDR1 and CDR2 (germline): WNHNN, SYGVQD (reference sequence). CDR3 loop: CASSERRKGDTQYF. The CDR3, as DNA: TGCGCCAGCAGTGAGCGGAGAAAAGGAGATACGCAGTATTTT.

The V gene is TRBV11-2, the J gene TRBJ2-7; TRBD2 matches 10 bases. Trimming cost V 4 bases and J 4 bases; bases outside gene matches: 1. The CDR3 is made up of 13 amino acids. Germline loops: CDR1 SGHAT, CDR2 FQNNGV. This CDR3 is CASSSGLAYEQYF. The CDR3 DNA follows: TGTGCCAGCAGCTCGGGACTAGCGTACGAGCAGTACTTC.

This rearrangement joins TRBV5-1 to TRBJ1-2; TRBD1 aligns across 9 bases. Looked up from germline, CDR1 is SGHRS and CDR2 is YFSETQ. This CDR3 region has 17 residues. The junction had 9 bases not matched to a gene; V was cut back by 1 base and J by 2 bases. CDR3 region: CASSLLPGQGFNYGYTF. CDR3 DNA sequence: TGCGCCAGCAGCTTGCTCCCGGGACAGGGCTTCAACTATGGCTACACCTTC.

J is TRBJ1-4 and V is TRBV28; the D gene is possibly TRBD1 (5 bases). The CDR3 totals 12 residues. V was shortened by 7 bases and J by 6 bases, with 9 bases between the two germline ends. CDR1 MDHEN and CDR2 SYDVKM come from the germline V gene. The CDR3 loop reads CASTQGDEKLFF. The CDR3 nucleotides are TGTGCCAGCACCCAGGGTGATGAAAAACTGTTTTTT. The full variable domain, its missing parts supplied by reference TRBV28 and TRBJ1-4, is DVKVTQSSRYLVKRTGEKVFLECVQDMDHENMFWYRQDPGLGLRLIYFSYDVKMKEKGDIPEGYSVSREKKERFSLILESASTNQTSMYLCASTQGDEKLFFGSGTQLSVL.

This rearrangement joins TRBV27 to TRBJ1-2; the D gene is possibly TRBD1 (6 bases). Trimming shortened V by 2 bases and J by 4 bases, and 8 bases separated the two germline ends. The length of the CDR3 is 13 residues. Germline V CDR1 and CDR2: MNHEY, SMNVEV (reference sequence). The DNA for the CDR3 is TGTGCCAGCAGTTTAGACAGGCTCTATGGCTACACCTTC. This encodes CASSLDRLYGYTF.

The chain links TRBV6-4 to TRBJ2-2; 8 bases map to TRBD1. Trimming took 6 bases from V and 1 from J; bases not matched to a gene: 1. The CDR3 extends over 14 amino acids. In germline, CDR1 is MRHNA, CDR2 SNTAGT. The CDR3, as DNA: TGTGCCAGCAGGGGGACAGGGAACACCGGGGAGCTGTTTTTT. This codes for CASRGTGNTGELFF.

This rearrangement joins TRBV21-1 to TRBJ2-3; TRBD2 is taken as the D call from the table, unchecked against the DNA. TRBV21-1 is an annotated pseudogene. There are 17 residues in the CDR3. DNA for the CDR3: TGTGCCAGCAGCAAAAAGGTAGGACTAGCGGTCACAGATACGCAGTATTTT. Encoded protein: CASSKKVGLAVTDTQYF.